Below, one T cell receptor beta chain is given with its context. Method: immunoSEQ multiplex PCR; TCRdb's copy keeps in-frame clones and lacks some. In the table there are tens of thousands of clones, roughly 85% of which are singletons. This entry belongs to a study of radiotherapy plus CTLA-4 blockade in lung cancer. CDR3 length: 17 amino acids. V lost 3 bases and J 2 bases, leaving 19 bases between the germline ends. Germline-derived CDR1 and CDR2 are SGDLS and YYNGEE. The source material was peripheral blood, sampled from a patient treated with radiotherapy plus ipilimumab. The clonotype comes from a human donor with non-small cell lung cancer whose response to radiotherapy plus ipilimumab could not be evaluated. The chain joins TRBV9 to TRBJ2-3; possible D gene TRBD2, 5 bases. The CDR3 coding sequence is TGTGCCAGCAGCGCCTCGACTATTTGGATAGACACAGATACGCAGTATTTT. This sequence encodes CASSASTIWIDTDTQYF. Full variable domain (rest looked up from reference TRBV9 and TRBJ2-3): DSGVTQTPKHLITATGQRVTLRCSPRSGDLSVYWYQQSLDQGLQFLIQYYNGEERAKGNILERFSAQQFPDLHSELNLSSLELGDSALYFCASSASTIWIDTDTQYFGPGTRLTVL.